Listed below are T cell receptor beta chains from one sample, sequenced in a study of T cell repertoires in cytomegalovirus infection. TCRdb re-derived calls from the reads in MiXCR, one entry per CDR3 protein. The sample includes around 770,000 distinct CDR3 sequences, just under 30% of them seen just once. No antigen has been assigned to these receptors. The starting material was cultured CD8+ T cells from PBMCs, obtained from culture after CMV antigen stimulation. The receptors shown here come from a human donor in good health (CMV status not recorded). Some clones in this sample may be carry-over from other donors' samples. CDR3s include the opening cysteine and the closing phenylalanine or tryptophan. The order of the fields is V gene, J gene, clone size, D gene, CDR3 protein, CDR3 DNA. A D gene is named only where the DNA matches it firmly. Some rows have no size entry. The others give once, few or many, or a class for an expanded clone.

TRBV7-8,TRBJ2-2,-,-,CASSLVSGRADTGELFF,TGTGCCAGCAGCTTAGTGTCGGGCAGGGCAGACACCGGGGAGCTGTTTTTT
TRBV4-1,TRBJ1-4,-,-,CTSSQGTEKLFF,TGCACCAGCAGCCAAGGAACCGAAAAACTGTTTTTT
TRBV27,TRBJ2-5,few,TRBD2,CASSRFSGGARETQYF,TGTGCCAGCAGTCGCTTTAGCGGGGGGGCGCGGGAGACCCAGTACTTC
TRBV19,TRBJ2-5,-,-,CASSPRTVNQETQYF,TGTGCCAGTAGTCCGCGTACCGTGAACCAAGAGACCCAGTACTTC
TRBV7-3,TRBJ1-2,few,-,CASSSPDRPDGYTF,TGTGCCAGCAGCTCCCCTGACAGACCTGATGGCTACACCTTC
TRBV6-1,TRBJ2-1,few,TRBD1,CASSEGGTGANEQFF,TGTGCCAGCAGTGAAGGGGGGACAGGGGCCAATGAGCAGTTCTTC
TRBV7-6,TRBJ2-1,-,-,CASSWGPRPTDFPAEQFF,TGTGCCAGCAGTTGGGGACCGAGACCGACGGATTTCCCGGCTGAGCAGTTCTTC
TRBV7-6,TRBJ2-5,-,-,CASFSGWEQETQYF,TGTGCCAGCTTCTCGGGGTGGGAGCAAGAGACCCAGTACTTC
TRBV4-1,TRBJ2-7,few,-,CASSQVAGSIGEQYF,TGCGCCAGCAGCCAAGTCGCCGGATCCATTGGAGAGCAGTACTTC
TRBV7-3,TRBJ1-1,-,-,CASSLTFDSGNTEAFF,TGTGCCAGCAGCTTAACGTTTGACTCAGGGAACACTGAAGCTTTCTTT
TRBV7-6,TRBJ2-1,few,-,CASSLVPGPYNEQFF,TGTGCCAGCAGCTTAGTCCCGGGTCCCTACAATGAGCAGTTCTTC
TRBV7-6,TRBJ1-2,few,-,CASSAGVGYGYTF,TGTGCCAGCAGCGCGGGGGTGGGCTATGGCTACACCTTC
TRBV6-2/TRBV6-3,TRBJ1-5,-,-,CASSWKGVRQPQHF,TGTGCCAGCAGTTGGAAAGGGGTGAGGCAGCCCCAGCATTTT
TRBV12-3/TRBV12-4,TRBJ2-4,-,-,CASSRPGAPGNIQYF,TGTGCCAGCAGTCGACCAGGGGCCCCGGGGAACATTCAGTACTTC
TRBV3-1,TRBJ1-1,-,-,CASSFGDDWLTEAFF,TGTGCCAGCAGCTTTGGCGATGATTGGTTAACTGAAGCTTTCTTT
TRBV6-1,TRBJ2-7,few,-,CASSEQQGYEQYF,TGTGCCAGCAGTGAACAACAGGGCTACGAGCAGTACTTC
TRBV27,TRBJ2-2,-,-,CASRHAATTGELFF,TGTGCCAGCCGGCATGCAGCGACCACCGGGGAGCTGTTTTTT
TRBV20-1,TRBJ1-4,-,-,CSARGRDEKLFF,TGCAGTGCTAGGGGGCGGGATGAAAAACTGTTTTTT